This T cell receptor (beta chain) was profiled in a study of HIV-infected patients and healthy controls. This clonotype has a handful of counts. Between the trimmed V and J ends, which lost 1 base and 0 bases, there was a span of 10 bases. Germline CDR1 reads SGHNT; CDR2 reads YYREEE (reference sequence). The CDR3 runs 15 residues. About 550 ng RNA was reverse transcribed with alpha and beta constant-region primers. Alpha and beta chain libraries were made separately by chain-specific third strand synthesis with multiplexing indices. TCRdb called the 5' RACE reads again in MiXCR, with one record for every CDR3 protein. The sample records roughly 25,000 distinct CDR3 sequences, 8.5% to 9% being singletons. All unsorted peripheral T cells were captured because whole blood was used without fractionation. A 2.5 ml peripheral blood sample was taken for RNA.

The rearrangement uses TRBV5-4 and TRBJ2-5, with no clear D. Sequenced material: blood. This TCR derives from an adult in good health. The CDR3 spells CASSLSADYQETQYF. CDR3 bases: TGTGCCAGCAGCTTGTCGGCAGACTACCAAGAGACCCAGTACTTC. Looking up the rest from reference TRBV5-4 and TRBJ2-5 gives the full variable domain: ETGVTQSPTHLIKTRGQQVTLRCSSQSGHNTVSWYQQALGQGPQFIFQYYREEENGRGNFPPRFSGLQFPNYSSELNVNALELDDSALYLCASSLSADYQETQYFGPGTRLLVL.